Shown below are 32 T cell receptor beta chains from a single sample sequenced in a study of molecular identifiers for immune sequencing clone quantification. TCRdb analysed the PCR reads with MiXCR anew, one entry per CDR3 protein. Seen here are about 510,000 distinct CDR3 sequences, roughly a fifth observed once, and the top ten hold around 0.86%. Sequenced sample: naive CD8+ T cells from blood, with Jurkat cell RNA spiked in. Subset noted: FACS-sorted CD8+CD4-CCR7+CD45RA+ naive T cells. The receptors stem from a human donor in good health. Some libraries in this study had Jurkat cell RNA spiked in.

This clonotype appeared a few times. The CDR3 DNA reads as TGCAGTGCTAGGGAGCAGGGGTATGGCACAGATACGCAGTATTTT. This encodes CSAREQGYGTDTQYF. The chain uses TRBV20-1 and TRBJ2-3; D may be TRBD1 (6 bases). CDR1 and CDR2 from the germline V gene are DFQATT and SNEGSKA (reference sequence). CDR3 length: 15 amino acids. V was cut by 3 bases and J by 1 base, with 14 bases left in between.

This clonotype was detected many times. This chain joins TRBV6-2 or TRBV6-3 and TRBJ2-7; maybe TRBD1 (6 bases). CDR3 size: 13 residues. CDR1 and CDR2 from the germline V gene are MNHEY and SVGEGT. Deletions cut 3 bases from V and 6 bases from J, with 12 bases between. The CDR3: CASSYSVTGEQYF. The CDR3 bases are TGTGCCAGCAGTTATTCGGTGACAGGCGAGCAGTACTTC.

As regards this clonotype: Just one base apart from a much larger clone, this may be a read error. The V and J genes are TRBV12-3 or TRBV12-4 and TRBJ1-6; 7 bases fit TRBD1. CDR3 length equals 14 residues. The CDR3 here is CASSSGTVNSPLRF. The CDR3 DNA is TGTGCCAGCAGCTCCGGGACAGTTAATTCACCCCTCCGCTTT.

This clonotype was seen a handful of times. The chain is built from TRBV5-1 and TRBJ1-3; possibly TRBD1 for D (6 bases). Germline V gene sequence: CDR1 SGHRS, CDR2 YFSETQ. Between the trimmed V and J ends, which lost 0 bases and 4 bases, there was a span of 11 bases. The CDR3 consists of 15 residues. The CDR3 nucleotides read TGCGCCAGCAGCTTGGCCACAGGGTACGGAAACACCATATATTTT. It specifies CASSLATGYGNTIYF.

DNA for the CDR3: TGTGCCAGCAGCTTATTGTCGAGTTTATATGACAATGAGCAGTTCTTC. Translated, it gives CASSLLSSLYDNEQFF. The genes are TRBV7-3 and TRBJ2-1, with D unclear. The CDR3 has 16 residues. The V gene lost 2 bases and the J gene lost 5 bases, with 16 bases spanning the gap. Germline V gene data show CDR1 as SGHTA and CDR2 as FQGTGA.

This clonotype was seen once. The CDR3 ends on some other residue instead of the conserved phenylalanine or tryptophan, so this is likely a read error. This chain connects TRBV11-2 to TRBJ2-7; 10 bases map to TRBD1. Germline trimming cut 5 bases from V and 1 base from J; bases unmatched to any gene: 5. The germline V gene encodes CDR1 SGHAT and CDR2 FQNNGV. This CDR3 region has 15 residues. In nucleotides, the CDR3 is TGTGCCAGCAGCCCGGGGACAGGGGTTTCCTACGAGCAGTACTCC. Its translation: CASSPGTGVSYEQYS.

Concerning this clonotype: A much larger clone differs by one base, so this may be a read error. This chain connects TRBV29-1 to TRBJ1-1; 7 bases align to TRBD1. The V gene's germline CDR1 is SQVTM and CDR2 ANQGSEA. V lost 7 bases and J lost 2; bases outside the gene matches: 10. This CDR3 contains 14 residues. CDR3 in amino acids: CSAQAGGSNTEAFF. CDR3 nucleotides: TGCAGCGCTCAAGCAGGGGGTAGTAACACTGAAGCTTTCTTT.

This clonotype showed up many times. V gene TRBV2 combines with J gene TRBJ2-3, with 8 bases that match TRBD2. J was trimmed by 4 bases and V by 6 bases; bases with no gene match: 3. The V gene's germline CDR1 is SNHLY and CDR2 FYNNEI. CDR3 length: 13 amino acids. CDR3 in DNA: TGTGCCAGCAGCGGGGGGGCCGCAGATACGCAGTATTTT. It codes for CASSGGAADTQYF.

Turning to this clonotype: This may stem from a read error, because a much larger clone lies one nucleotide away. The V call is TRBV20-1, the J call TRBJ2-7, with a tentative D call TRBD2 (6 bases). Germline V gives CDR1 DFQATT, CDR2 SNEGSKA (reference sequence). This CDR3 contains 13 residues. V shed 0 bases and J shed 9 bases, with 15 bases lying between them. CDR3 loop: CSARDRLAPGQYF. CDR3 sequence (DNA): TGCAGTGCTAGAGATCGGCTAGCGCCCGGGCAGTACTTC.

This clonotype was seen many times. The CDR3 is CASSPNVGADTQYF. The CDR3 DNA reads as TGTGCCAGTAGTCCCAATGTGGGCGCAGATACGCAGTATTTT. The rearrangement links TRBV19 to TRBJ2-3, with D uncertain. CDR3 length: 14 amino acids. Between the trimmed V and J ends, which lost 5 bases and 4 bases, there was a span of 13 bases. The V gene's germline CDR1 is LNHDA and CDR2 SQIVND (reference sequence).

The chain uses TRBV4-1 and TRBJ2-2; D is perhaps TRBD2 (5 bases). V was trimmed by 1 base and J by 6 bases, leaving 21 bases between them. The CDR3 extends over 18 amino acids. Germline assignment: CDR1 MGHRA and CDR2 YSYEKL. CDR3 amino acids: CASSQGFRSGKTPGELFF. The CDR3 DNA is TGCGCCAGCAGCCAAGGATTCCGGTCGGGAAAAACCCCCGGGGAGCTGTTTTTT.

This sequence joins TRBV10-3 and TRBJ1-1; the D is unclear. The length of the CDR3 is 11 residues. Germline CDR1 and CDR2: ENHRY and SYGVKD. Between the trimmed V and J ends, which lost 2 bases and 8 bases, there was a span of 6 bases. The CDR3: CAISENREAFF. The CDR3 coding sequence is TGTGCCATCAGTGAGAACCGAGAAGCTTTCTTT.

The rearrangement joins TRBV12-3 or TRBV12-4 to TRBJ2-3; 8 bases align to TRBD1. J lost 2 bases, V lost 4 bases, and 17 bases had no gene match. The CDR3 has 19 residues. Written as DNA, the CDR3 is TGTGCCAGCAGTTCCGCTCACCTTGGTCTGACAGGGGACACAGATACGCAGTATTTT. It translates to CASSSAHLGLTGDTDTQYF.

In this sample, this clonotype turned up a few times. V gene TRBV19 combines with J gene TRBJ1-2; 7 bases fit TRBD1. Germline assignment: CDR1 LNHDA and CDR2 SQIVND (reference sequence). After removal of 9 bases from V and 4 bases from J, the junction contained 5 bases not matched to a gene. This CDR3 has 12 amino acids. The CDR3 nucleotides are TGTGCCAGCCGACAGGGATTCTATGGCTACACCTTC. It is translated as CASRQGFYGYTF.

This chain connects TRBV13 to TRBJ2-3; TRBD1 matches 9 bases. With 5 bases clipped from V and 7 bases from J, the junction kept 7 bases outside the gene matches. This CDR3 region has 14 residues. CDR1 and CDR2 from the germline V gene are PRHDT and FYEKMQ (reference sequence). The CDR3 region is CASSARDRVNTQYF. CDR3 sequence (DNA): TGTGCCAGCAGCGCTAGGGACAGGGTAAATACGCAGTATTTT.

The rearrangement links TRBV25-1 to TRBJ2-5, with D possibly being TRBD2 (6 bases). Germline CDR1 MGHDK, CDR2 SYGVNS. This CDR3 is 17 amino acids long. The ends were cut back, 4 bases at V and 4 bases at J, with 22 bases in the middle. In DNA form, the CDR3 reads TGTGCCAGCAGTGCCTACACAAGTGGGGGGTTCGGAGAGACCCAGTACTTC. This encodes CASSAYTSGGFGETQYF. Together with reference TRBV25-1 and TRBJ2-5, the CDR3 gives the full variable domain: EADIYQTPRYLVIGTGKKITLECSQTMGHDKMYWYQQDPGMELHLIHYSYGVNSTEKGDLSSESTVSRIRTEHFPLTLESARPSHTSQYLCASSAYTSGGFGETQYFGPGTRLLVL.

For this clonotype: Being one base from a much bigger clone, this may be a read error. This chain links TRBV2 with TRBJ2-3; D not certain. The CDR3 is made up of 13 amino acids. CDR1 is SNHLY and CDR2 is FYNNEI in the germline V gene. Here the CDR3 reads CVSSDARTDTQYF. CDR3 DNA: TGTGTCAGCAGTGACGCCCGCACAGATACGCAGTATTTT.

This clonotype was detected ten times or more. This rearrangement joins TRBV7-9 to TRBJ1-5; D is unclear. Germline V gives CDR1 SEHNR, CDR2 FQNEAQ (reference sequence). The CDR3 has 12 amino acids. V was pared by 8 bases and J by 4 bases, with 9 bases between. CDR3 sequence (DNA): TGTGCCAGCGGTAGGGAAAATCAGCCCCAGCATTTT. It translates to CASGRENQPQHF. The full variable domain, with the rest looked up from reference TRBV7-9 and TRBJ1-5, is DTGVSQNPRHKITKRGQNVTFRCDPISEHNRLYWYRQTLGQGPEFLTYFQNEAQLEKSRLLSDRFSAERPKGSFSTLEIQRTEQGDSAMYLCASGRENQPQHFGDGTRLSIL.

Written as DNA, the CDR3 is TGTGCCAGCAGCTTGGGGACTGGCAGGTACACCGGGGAGCTGTTTTTT. Its protein is CASSLGTGRYTGELFF. The rearrangement uses TRBV5-5 and TRBJ2-2; D is perhaps TRBD2 (5 bases). The CDR3 runs 16 residues. Germline loops: CDR1 SGHKS, CDR2 YYEKEE (reference sequence). Trimming stripped 0 bases from V and 3 bases from J, with 12 bases between.

A few counts support this clonotype. The CDR3 reads CASSLNGGDYEQYF. The CDR3 DNA reads TGTGCCAGCAGTTTAAACGGGGGCGACTACGAGCAGTACTTC. V gene TRBV27 combines with J gene TRBJ2-7; D may match TRBD1 or TRBD2 (6 bases each). The germline V and J ends were trimmed by 2 bases and 3 bases, with 11 bases remaining between them. Looked up from germline, CDR1 is MNHEY and CDR2 is SMNVEV (reference sequence). CDR3 size: 14 residues.

Regarding this clonotype: One base away lies a much larger clone, so this may be a sequencing read error. This chain uses TRBV7-9 with TRBJ1-1, with D possibly being TRBD1 (5 bases). Looked up from germline, CDR1 is SEHNR and CDR2 is FQNEAQ (reference sequence). The length of the CDR3 is 15 residues. The CDR3 DNA follows: TGTGCCAGCAGCTTAGCTTCCGGGACGGACACTGAAGCTTCCTTT. Its protein is CASSLASGTDTEASF.

This clonotype was counted a few times. The genes are TRBV2 and TRBJ1-5; D is perhaps TRBD1 (6 bases). V was clipped by 6 bases and J by 0 bases, with 12 bases between them. Germline CDR1 and CDR2: SNHLY and FYNNEI. The CDR3 consists of 15 residues. The CDR3 DNA sequence: TGTGCCAGCAGAAGGACAGTAGATAGCAATCAGCCCCAGCATTTT. Residues: CASRRTVDSNQPQHF.

The genes are TRBV4-1 and TRBJ2-5, with a weak D call TRBD2 (5 bases). This CDR3 contains 17 residues. CDR1 and CDR2 (germline): MGHRA, YSYEKL. V lost 0 bases, J lost 4 bases, and 18 bases lay in between. In DNA, the CDR3 is TGCGCCAGCAGCCAAGATACGGCCACGGGGTATGGAGAGACCCAGTACTTC. This gives the protein CASSQDTATGYGETQYF.

In its sample, this clonotype was seen a few times. The CDR3 reads CASSLSGDSPDYEQYF. CDR3 nucleotide sequence: TGTGCCAGCAGTTTATCCGGAGACAGTCCGGACTACGAGCAGTACTTC. The chain employs TRBV12-3 or TRBV12-4 and TRBJ2-7; D is possibly TRBD1 (5 bases). Between the trimmed V and J ends, which lost 2 bases and 3 bases, there was a span of 17 bases. This CDR3 comprises 16 residues.

Concerning this clonotype: A much larger clonotype is one base distant, so this may be a read error. V usage is TRBV28 and J usage is TRBJ2-7, with a tentative D call TRBD2 (6 bases). Germline values: CDR1 MDHEN, CDR2 SYDVKM. The CDR3 is 16 amino acids. V was pared by 4 bases and J by 4 bases, with 20 bases between. This CDR3 reads CASSSYGGSSWYEQYF. The CDR3 nucleotides read TGTGCCAGCAGTTCCTACGGGGGTTCTAGCTGGTACGAGCAGTACTTC. Full variable domain (rest looked up from reference TRBV28 and TRBJ2-7): DVKVTQSSRYLVKRTGEKVFLECVQDMDHENMFWYRQDPGLGLRLIYFSYDVKMKEKGDIPEGYSVSREKKERFSLILESASTNQTSMYLCASSSYGGSSWYEQYFGPGTRLTVT.

This clonotype came up a few times. The chain carries TRBV29-1 and TRBJ1-4; D not resolved. The germline gives CDR1 SQVTM, CDR2 ANQGSEA. There are 13 residues in the CDR3. V lost 5 bases, J lost 5 bases, and 12 bases lay in between. Here the CDR3 reads CSVQWGINEKLFF. CDR3 bases: TGCAGCGTTCAGTGGGGAATAAATGAAAAACTGTTTTTT.

This clonotype showed up many times. The chain links TRBV29-1 to TRBJ2-5; D not resolved. Trimming cost V 4 bases and J 4 bases, with 7 bases left between them. Germline lookup yields CDR1 SQVTM and CDR2 ANQGSEA. The CDR3 loop spans 11 amino acids. This CDR3 reads CSVVMLETQYF. The DNA for the CDR3 is TGCAGCGTTGTCATGCTAGAGACCCAGTACTTC. The full variable domain, completed using reference TRBV29-1 and TRBJ2-5, is SAVISQKPSRDICQRGTSLTIQCQVDSQVTMMFWYRQQPGQSLTLIATANQGSEATYESGFVIDKFPISRPNLTFSTLTVSNMSPEDSSIYLCSVVMLETQYFGPGTRLLVL.

This clonotype was seen more than once but under ten times. CDR3 sequence (DNA): TGTGCCTGCCCTAACACAGGGAACTATGGCTACACCTTC. Its translation is CACPNTGNYGYTF. The gene calls are TRBV30 and TRBJ1-2, with D possibly being TRBD1 (6 bases). Trimming removed 6 bases from V and 2 bases from J, with 13 bases in between. CDR1 is GTSNPN and CDR2 is SVGIG in the germline V gene (reference sequence). This CDR3 is 13 amino acids long.

Ten or more counts support this clonotype. The V gene is TRBV6-5, the J gene TRBJ2-7; tentatively, D is TRBD1 or TRBD2 (6 bases each). Trimming removed 4 bases from V and 10 bases from J, with 14 bases in between. The CDR3 is 12 residues long. Germline-derived CDR1 and CDR2 are MNHEY and SVGAGI. The DNA of the CDR3 is TGTGCCAGCAGTTCGCGTATCGGGGGCCAGTACTTC. Encoded protein: CASSSRIGGQYF.

This clonotype was seen once. This may be a read error, as it is one base from a much larger clone. The V call is TRBV5-1, the J call TRBJ2-5; 9 bases match TRBD1. The CDR3 is 14 amino acids. Germline CDR1 is SGHRS and CDR2 is YFSETQ. CDR3 DNA sequence: TGCGCCAGCGGCTTGGGGGACAGGGAAGAGACCCAGTACTTC. Translation gives CASGLGDREETQYF.

This clonotype was seen a few times. The chain uses TRBV13 and TRBJ2-3; 7 bases are shared with TRBD1. The junction had 8 bases not matched to a gene; V was cut back by 5 bases and J by 0 bases. CDR1 is PRHDT and CDR2 is FYEKMQ in the germline V gene (reference sequence). The CDR3 is 16 amino acids. The CDR3 bases are TGTGCCAGCAGCCATCGGACAGGTCCGAGCACAGATACGCAGTATTTT. It yields the protein CASSHRTGPSTDTQYF.

This clonotype appeared a few times. The V gene is TRBV27, the J gene TRBJ2-7, with D possibly TRBD2 on 5 matching bases. V was shortened by 2 bases and J by 2 bases, with 13 bases between the two germline ends. The CDR3 spans 15 residues. CDR1 is MNHEY and CDR2 is SMNVEV in the germline V gene (reference sequence). The CDR3 DNA sequence: TGTGCCAGCAGTTTAGGGCTAGGACTCACCTACGAGCAGTACTTC. Translated: CASSLGLGLTYEQYF.